These 25 T cell receptor beta chains were sequenced from one sample in a study of control samples from healthy donors and cancer patients. Sequenced by immunoSEQ multiplex PCR; TCRdb stores in-frame clones only, minus some. Here the sample spans approximately 80,000 clones, 90% to 95% being singletons. The sequencing sample was made of blood. These receptors came from a man aged 25 to 40 in good health.

The genes are TRBV5-1 and TRBJ2-7, with D tentatively TRBD1 (6 bases). The CDR3 is 13 amino acids. V was pared by 7 bases and J by 0 bases, with 11 bases between. The germline gives CDR1 SGHRS, CDR2 YFSETQ. Here the CDR3 reads CASGKGDSYEQYF. In DNA, the CDR3 is TGCGCCAGCGGGAAGGGGGACTCCTACGAGCAGTACTTC.

The V call is TRBV7-2, the J call TRBJ1-3; no clear D gene. This CDR3 has 15 amino acids. Trimming cost V 1 base and J 1 base, with 8 bases left between them. Germline CDR1 reads SGHTA; CDR2 reads FQGNSA. The CDR3 here is CASSLGQDSGNTIYF. The CDR3 nucleotides are TGTGCCAGCAGCTTAGGTCAGGATTCTGGAAACACCATATATTTT.

V is TRBV5-1 and J is TRBJ2-5; 13 nucleotides line up with TRBD2. Germline V gene lookup returns CDR1 SGHRS and CDR2 YFSETQ. CDR3 length: 18 amino acids. The V and J ends lost 2 bases and 0 bases, in that order; junction bases with no gene match: 7. Written as DNA, the CDR3 is TGCGCCAGCAGCTTAGGACTAGCGGGGGTCCCGTACCAAGAGACCCAGTACTTC. It specifies CASSLGLAGVPYQETQYF.

The chain carries TRBV28 and TRBJ1-6, with D hard to call. Trimming took off 5 bases at V and 6 bases at J, with 17 bases between the two ends. The CDR3 has 16 residues. CDR1 is MDHEN, CDR2 SYDVKM, per germline. The CDR3 DNA is TGTGCCAGCAGTCCCCCGGGAGAAGGGCGTAATTCACCCCTCCACTTT. Its protein product is CASSPPGEGRNSPLHF.

This sequence joins TRBV30 and TRBJ2-3, with 7 bases aligning to TRBD2. The CDR3 totals 16 residues. CDR1 GTSNPN and CDR2 SVGIG come from the germline V gene (reference sequence). J lost 5 bases, V lost 5 bases, and 16 bases had no gene match. CDR3 coding DNA: TGTGCCTGGTCAAGACCCGACAGCGGGACGATAGATACGCAGTATTTT. Amino acids: CAWSRPDSGTIDTQYF.

This chain connects TRBV10-3 to TRBJ2-7; 12 bases align to TRBD2. With 0 bases clipped from V and 5 bases from J, the junction kept 8 bases outside the gene matches. This CDR3 is 17 amino acids long. Germline V gene data show CDR1 as ENHRY and CDR2 as SYGVKD. CDR3 bases: TGTGCCATCAGTGAGTCGTCCCTAGCGGGAGGGTCCCACGAGCAGTACTTC. It yields the protein CAISESSLAGGSHEQYF.

The rearrangement links TRBV3-1 (or the pseudogene TRBV3-2) to TRBJ2-2; unclear D gene. The CDR3 contains 18 residues. CDR1 and CDR2 (germline): LGHDT, YNNKEL (reference sequence). The ends were cut back, 1 base at V and 6 bases at J, with 21 bases in the middle. CDR3 bases: TGTGCCAGCAGCCAAGTACCCTACATTAGGACCGGTGCCGGGGAGCTGTTTTTT. This gives the protein CASSQVPYIRTGAGELFF.

This clone was counted once. The chain employs TRBV2 and TRBJ2-1; 9 bases agree with TRBD2. CDR3 length: 20 residues. After removal of 6 bases from V and 1 base from J, the junction contained 19 bases not matched to a gene. Per germline, CDR1 SNHLY and CDR2 FYNNEI. The CDR3 DNA is TGTGCCAGCAGGGCCAGATTGAGATTGAGCGGGGGGACTTCCTACAATGAGCAGTTCTTC. As protein: CASRARLRLSGGTSYNEQFF.

This chain joins TRBV7-8 and TRBJ2-1; TRBD2 aligns across 7 bases. The germline V gene encodes CDR1 SGHVS and CDR2 FQNEAQ. The CDR3 is made up of 19 amino acids. V lost 0 bases and J lost 8; bases outside the gene matches: 19. CDR3 protein: CASSLAQQDPAGVFDEQFF. CDR3 sequence (DNA): TGTGCCAGCAGCTTAGCCCAACAGGACCCTGCGGGGGTGTTCGATGAGCAGTTCTTC.

This chain connects TRBV5-5 to TRBJ2-1, with D perhaps TRBD2 (5 bases). V was pared by 0 bases and J by 4 bases, with 11 bases between. Germline V gene sequence: CDR1 SGHKS, CDR2 YYEKEE (reference sequence). CDR3 length: 15 residues. In DNA form, the CDR3 reads TGTGCCAGCAGCTTGGTTAGCGTGTTATACAATGAGCAGTTCTTC. It specifies CASSLVSVLYNEQFF.

This clone has a single count. V and J are TRBV7-8 and TRBJ1-2, with a possible D match to TRBD1 (6 bases). Trimming pared 0 bases from V and 5 bases from J, leaving 10 bases between. This CDR3 has 14 amino acids. Germline CDR1 is SGHVS and CDR2 is FQNEAQ. The DNA for the CDR3 is TGTGCCAGCAGCTTAGCGGGACAACCATATGGCTACACCTTC. This encodes CASSLAGQPYGYTF.

The chain is built from TRBV7-3 and TRBJ2-3; D assignment may be TRBD1 or TRBD2 (5 bases each). This CDR3 is built from 15 residues. Looked up from germline, CDR1 is SGHTA and CDR2 is FQGTGA. With 2 bases removed from V and 4 bases from J, the gap between germline ends came to 13 bases. The CDR3: CASSLGTVEADTQYF. For the CDR3, the DNA is TGTGCCAGCAGCTTAGGGACCGTTGAGGCAGATACGCAGTATTTT.

The chain carries TRBV3-1 (or the pseudogene TRBV3-2) and TRBJ1-2, with 11 bases aligning to TRBD1. Trimming cost V 3 bases and J 1 base; bases outside gene matches: 4. From germline, CDR1 is LGHDT and CDR2 YNNKEL (reference sequence). The CDR3 totals 16 residues. This CDR3 reads CASSQDRGLSNYGYTF. The CDR3 nucleotides read TGTGCCAGCAGCCAGGACAGGGGGCTTAGTAACTATGGCTACACCTTC.

The chain employs TRBV19 and TRBJ2-1; 14 nucleotides agree with TRBD2. V dropped 4 bases and J dropped 4; count of bases not matched to a gene: 18. Germline CDR1 LNHDA, CDR2 SQIVND (reference sequence). There are 21 residues in the CDR3. The CDR3 loop is CASSTTGPGLAGVTYYNEQFF. CDR3 coding DNA: TGTGCCAGTAGTACCACTGGACCGGGACTAGCGGGGGTTACCTATTACAATGAGCAGTTCTTC.

The gene calls are TRBV13 and TRBJ2-7; 8 bases align to TRBD1. The CDR3 consists of 16 residues. With V trimmed by 5 bases and J by 2 bases, 11 bases remained unmatched. Looked up from germline, CDR1 is PRHDT and CDR2 is FYEKMQ (reference sequence). CDR3 amino acids: CASSANGQGPTYEQYF. CDR3 DNA sequence: TGTGCCAGCAGCGCGAACGGACAGGGTCCTACCTACGAGCAGTACTTC.

V and J are TRBV7-2 and TRBJ2-2; D not certain. V lost 3 bases and J 0 bases, leaving 11 bases between the germline ends. CDR1 SGHTA and CDR2 FQGNSA come from the germline V gene. CDR3 length: 16 residues. Here the CDR3 DNA reads TGTGCCAGCAGCTTCGGTTGGGCGGCGAACACCGGGGAGCTGTTTTTT. Protein: CASSFGWAANTGELFF.

CDR3 sequence reads: CASSPRAGNYGYTF. The CDR3 DNA follows: TGTGCCAGCAGTCCTCGGGCGGGGAACTATGGCTACACCTTC. The rearrangement links TRBV25-1 to TRBJ1-2, with D unclear. Germline CDR1 MGHDK, CDR2 SYGVNS. V shed 5 bases and J shed 2 bases, with 12 bases lying between them. The CDR3 consists of 14 residues.

The chain is built from TRBV3-1 (or the pseudogene TRBV3-2) and TRBJ2-2; 7 bases align to TRBD2. The J segment lost 0 bases and the V segment lost 11 bases, leaving 6 bases of the junction unmatched. Germline loops: CDR1 LGHDT, CDR2 YNNKEL (reference sequence). The CDR3 has 14 residues. The CDR3 DNA follows: TGTGCCGCGGGGAGGGTAACGAACACCGGGGAGCTGTTTTTT. Protein sequence: CAAGRVTNTGELFF.

This sequence joins TRBV3-1 (or the pseudogene TRBV3-2) and TRBJ2-3; 10 bases are a match to TRBD2. J gave up 1 base and V 3 bases, and 10 bases lay outside the gene matches. The CDR3 sequence is 18 residues long. The germline V gene has CDR1 LGHDT and CDR2 YNNKEL (reference sequence). CDR3 in amino acids: CASSHSNPGTSGTDTQYF. The CDR3 DNA sequence: TGTGCCAGCAGCCATAGTAATCCGGGGACTAGCGGCACAGATACGCAGTATTTT.

The chain couples TRBV2 to TRBJ1-2; TRBD1 matches at 8 bases. Per the germline V gene, CDR1 is SNHLY and CDR2 is FYNNEI. V was clipped by 7 bases and J by 5 bases; unmatched bases: 6. This CDR3 spans 13 amino acids. CDR3 amino acids: CASKMGQEYGYTF. In DNA, the CDR3 is TGTGCCAGCAAAATGGGACAGGAGTATGGCTACACCTTC.

This clone was recorded once. V usage is TRBV5-1 and J usage is TRBJ1-1, with 7 nucleotides matching TRBD1. Germline-derived CDR1 and CDR2 are SGHRS and YFSETQ. The CDR3 contains 14 residues. V gave up 1 base and J gave up 6 bases; unmatched junction bases: 6. The CDR3 spells CASSLNFGTAEAFF. The CDR3 DNA follows: TGCGCCAGCAGCTTGAATTTTGGGACAGCTGAAGCTTTCTTT. Using reference TRBV5-1 and TRBJ1-1 for the parts outside the CDR3, the full variable domain is KAGVTQTPRYLIKTRGQQVTLSCSPISGHRSVSWYQQTPGQGLQFLFEYFSETQRNKGNFPGRFSGRQFSNSRSEMNVSTLELGDSALYLCASSLNFGTAEAFFGQGTRLTVV.

The V gene is TRBV7-3, the J gene TRBJ2-7, with 12 nucleotides matching TRBD2. The V gene end was trimmed by 5 bases and the J gene end by 3 bases; junction bases not matched to a gene: 20. The CDR3 is 20 residues long. CDR1 SGHTA and CDR2 FQGTGA come from the germline V gene. CDR3: CASSPHRLAGDKGGVYEQYF. The CDR3 bases are TGTGCCAGCAGCCCCCACAGACTAGCGGGAGATAAGGGAGGAGTCTACGAGCAGTACTTC.

The chain is built from TRBV29-1 and TRBJ1-2, with unresolved D. The germline V and J ends were trimmed by 4 bases and 2 bases, with 8 bases remaining between them. Germline V gene data show CDR1 as SQVTM and CDR2 as ANQGSEA. The length of the CDR3 is 12 residues. For the CDR3, the DNA is TGCAGCGTTGTAAAGGGAAACTATGGCTACACCTTC. Translating gives CSVVKGNYGYTF. The whole variable domain, filled in from reference TRBV29-1 and TRBJ1-2, reads SAVISQKPSRDICQRGTSLTIQCQVDSQVTMMFWYRQQPGQSLTLIATANQGSEATYESGFVIDKFPISRPNLTFSTLTVSNMSPEDSSIYLCSVVKGNYGYTFGSGTRLTVV.

For the CDR3, the DNA is TGCGCCAGCAGCTTGGCCTTTCGGACAGGGCCACCCTACGAGCAGTACTTC. Its protein is CASSLAFRTGPPYEQYF. The chain carries TRBV5-1 and TRBJ2-7, with 8 bases matching TRBD1. The CDR3 covers 17 residues. The V gene end was trimmed by 0 bases and the J gene end by 2 bases; junction bases not matched to a gene: 10. Germline values: CDR1 SGHRS, CDR2 YFSETQ.

V and J are TRBV18 and TRBJ2-7, with a weak D call TRBD1 (6 bases). The CDR3 length is 13 residues. CDR1 KGHSH and CDR2 LQKENI come from the germline V gene. Trimming stripped 5 bases from V and 3 bases from J, with 11 bases between. The CDR3 DNA reads TGTGCCAGCTCAGCAGGACAGCTCTACGAGCAGTACTTC. Translation gives CASSAGQLYEQYF.